The 13 T cell receptor beta chains in this list originate from one sample, sequenced in a study of blood T cell repertoires in COVID-19. Assay used: immunoSEQ multiplex PCR; TCRdb lists only in-frame clones, some missing. Of 310,000 or so clones listed, around 91% are singletons. Sequencing was carried out using PBMCs or T cells enriched from blood (not recorded which). The receptors stem from a woman between 18 and 30 years old with acute COVID-19.

On this clone: One junction end does not reproduce the germline sequence, and a read error may be involved. The chain has TRBV7-7 and TRBJ2-5; a possible D gene is TRBD1 (5 bases). The germline gives CDR1 SSHAT, CDR2 FNYEAQ (reference sequence). The CDR3 contains 14 residues. CDR3 nucleotides: TGTGCTAGCAGCCCGTCAGGGTCGCGGGAGACCCAGTACTTC. This sequence encodes CASSPSGSRETQYF.

The chain uses TRBV11-3 and TRBJ1-1, with D uncertain. V lost 3 bases, J lost 5 bases, and 10 bases lay in between. This CDR3 spans 13 amino acids. From germline, CDR1 is SGHNT and CDR2 YENEEA. For the CDR3, the DNA is TGTGCCAGCAGCTTGACTACAGCGACTGAAGCTTTCTTT. Translated, it gives CASSLTTATEAFF.

The rearrangement links TRBV6-4 to TRBJ2-3; TRBD2 matches 10 bases. Germline-derived CDR1 and CDR2 are MRHNA and SNTAGT. The V and J ends lost 3 bases and 0 bases, in that order; junction bases with no gene match: 9. The CDR3 contains 18 residues. The CDR3 here is CASSESGTSASSTDTQYF. The CDR3 DNA sequence: TGTGCCAGCAGTGAATCCGGGACTAGCGCATCTAGCACAGATACGCAGTATTTT.

The chain uses TRBV18 and TRBJ2-6; tentatively, D is TRBD1 (6 bases). Germline lookup yields CDR1 KGHSH and CDR2 LQKENI. CDR3 length equals 19 residues. Deletions cut 1 base from V and 0 bases from J, with 16 bases between. For the CDR3, the DNA is TGTGCCAGCTCACCACTTTCGGGACAAAGAAGCTCTGGGGCCAACGTCCTGACTTTC. Translated: CASSPLSGQRSSGANVLTF.

The rearrangement links TRBV27 to TRBJ1-1; the match to TRBD1 covers 10 bases. V trimming: 5 bases; J trimming: 3 bases; junction bases outside the gene matches: 6. CDR3 size: 15 residues. CDR1 is MNHEY, CDR2 SMNVEV, per germline (reference sequence). CDR3 loop: CASSPRTGGHTEAFF. The CDR3, as DNA: TGTGCCAGCAGTCCACGGACAGGGGGGCACACTGAAGCTTTCTTT.

The chain combines TRBV7-2 with TRBJ1-5; D call uncertain. Trimming cost V 1 base and J 4 bases, with 8 bases left between them. Germline V CDR1 and CDR2: SGHTA, FQGNSA. The CDR3 length is 14 residues. The CDR3 DNA sequence: TGTGCCAGCAGCTTAGTGCGGGGTAATCAGCCCCAGCATTTT. Amino acid sequence: CASSLVRGNQPQHF.

The V gene is TRBV27, the J gene TRBJ1-6, with 7 bases that match TRBD1. The germline CDR1 and CDR2 sequences are MNHEY and SMNVEV (reference sequence). The J segment lost 9 bases and the V segment lost 2 bases, leaving 7 bases of the junction unmatched. The CDR3 has 15 amino acids. DNA for the CDR3: TGTGCCAGCAGTTTAGGGGGGACAGTGGGTTCACCCCTCCACTTT. It encodes CASSLGGTVGSPLHF.

J is TRBJ2-1 and V is TRBV19; perhaps TRBD1 as D (6 bases). This CDR3 is built from 14 residues. With 5 bases removed from V and 4 bases from J, the gap between germline ends came to 12 bases. Germline loops: CDR1 LNHDA, CDR2 SQIVND (reference sequence). The CDR3 nucleotides are TGTGCCAGTAGTTCCAACAGGGATTACAATGAGCAGTTCTTC. Translation gives CASSSNRDYNEQFF. Supplemented by reference TRBV19 and TRBJ2-1, the full variable domain reads DGGITQSPKYLFRKEGQNVTLSCEQNLNHDAMYWYRQDPGQGLRLIYYSQIVNDFQKGDIAEGYSVSREKKESFPLTVTSAQKNPTAFYLCASSSNRDYNEQFFGPGTRLTVL.

This chain connects TRBV7-8 to TRBJ1-2; a weak D match, TRBD1 (6 bases). V lost 1 base and J 6 bases, leaving 12 bases between the germline ends. The germline CDR1 and CDR2 sequences are SGHVS and FQNEAQ. The CDR3 is 14 amino acids. CDR3 residues: CASSLGTGHDGYTF. The CDR3, as DNA: TGTGCCAGCAGCTTAGGGACGGGACACGATGGCTACACCTTC.

There are a few counts of this clone. The V and J genes are TRBV6-5 and TRBJ2-7; 7 bases map to TRBD1. Per germline, CDR1 MNHEY and CDR2 SVGAGI. Trimming cost V 5 bases and J 5 bases; bases outside gene matches: 9. The CDR3 covers 14 residues. This CDR3 is CASSTSQGWDEQYF. CDR3 DNA sequence: TGTGCCAGCAGTACCTCACAGGGGTGGGACGAGCAGTACTTC.

The rearrangement joins TRBV11-2 to TRBJ2-5; 7 nucleotides match TRBD2. Looked up from germline, CDR1 is SGHAT and CDR2 is FQNNGV. The CDR3 length is 20 residues. V lost 0 bases, J lost 0 bases, and 16 bases stayed unmatched. CDR3 amino acids: CASSLEGGWLASGNQETQYF. For the CDR3, the DNA is TGTGCCAGCAGCTTAGAGGGGGGATGGCTAGCTAGCGGAAACCAAGAGACCCAGTACTTC.

This clone is a singleton in its sample. This chain connects TRBV3-1 (or the pseudogene TRBV3-2) to TRBJ1-3, with D unresolved. This CDR3 spans 17 amino acids. The V gene lost 4 bases and the J gene lost 2 bases, with 18 bases spanning the gap. Germline CDR1 LGHDT, CDR2 YNNKEL (reference sequence). The CDR3 coding sequence is TGTGCCAGCAGCCCATGGTCTCTTACCGGAGCTGGAAACACCATATATTTT. It codes for CASSPWSLTGAGNTIYF.

This clone was observed once. V gene TRBV6-1 combines with J gene TRBJ1-5; 10 bases are shared with TRBD1. The CDR3 loop spans 14 amino acids. Germline V gene sequence: CDR1 MNHNS, CDR2 SASEGT. Germline trimming cut 3 bases from V and 9 bases from J; bases unmatched to any gene: 5. CDR3 in DNA: TGTGCCAGCAGTGACCGGGACAGGGGATCGCCCCAGCATTTT. Protein sequence: CASSDRDRGSPQHF.